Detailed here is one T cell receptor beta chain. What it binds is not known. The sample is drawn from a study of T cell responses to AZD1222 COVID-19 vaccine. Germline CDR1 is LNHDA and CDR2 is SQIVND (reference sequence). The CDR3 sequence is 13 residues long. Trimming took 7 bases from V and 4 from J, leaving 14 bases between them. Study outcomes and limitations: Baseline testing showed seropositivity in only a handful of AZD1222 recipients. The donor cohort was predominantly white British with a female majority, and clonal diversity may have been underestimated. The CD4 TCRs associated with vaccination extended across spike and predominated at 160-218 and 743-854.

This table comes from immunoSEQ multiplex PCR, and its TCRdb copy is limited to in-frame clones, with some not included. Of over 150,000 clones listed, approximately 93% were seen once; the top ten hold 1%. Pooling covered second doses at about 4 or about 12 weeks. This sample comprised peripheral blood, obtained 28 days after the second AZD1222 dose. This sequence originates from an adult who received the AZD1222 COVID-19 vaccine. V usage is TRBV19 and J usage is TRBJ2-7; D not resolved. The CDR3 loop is CASNAGVRYEQYF. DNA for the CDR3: TGTGCCAGTAACGCAGGAGTAAGGTACGAGCAGTACTTC.